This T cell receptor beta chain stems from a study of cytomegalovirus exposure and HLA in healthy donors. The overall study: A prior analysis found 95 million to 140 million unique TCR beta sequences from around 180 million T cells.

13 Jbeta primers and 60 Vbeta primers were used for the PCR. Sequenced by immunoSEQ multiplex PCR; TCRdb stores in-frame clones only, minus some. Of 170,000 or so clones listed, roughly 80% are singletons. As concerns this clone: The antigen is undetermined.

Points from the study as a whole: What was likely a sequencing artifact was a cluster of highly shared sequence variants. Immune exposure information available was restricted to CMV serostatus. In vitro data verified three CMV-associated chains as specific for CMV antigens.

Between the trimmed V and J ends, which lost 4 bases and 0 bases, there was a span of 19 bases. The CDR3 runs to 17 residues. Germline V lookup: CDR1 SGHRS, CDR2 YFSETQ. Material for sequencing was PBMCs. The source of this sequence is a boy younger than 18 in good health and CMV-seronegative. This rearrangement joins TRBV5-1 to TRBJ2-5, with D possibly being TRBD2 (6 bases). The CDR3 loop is CASSNSGGRTYQETQYF. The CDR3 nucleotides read TGCGCCAGCAGCAACTCAGGAGGGCGGACGTACCAAGAGACCCAGTACTTC.